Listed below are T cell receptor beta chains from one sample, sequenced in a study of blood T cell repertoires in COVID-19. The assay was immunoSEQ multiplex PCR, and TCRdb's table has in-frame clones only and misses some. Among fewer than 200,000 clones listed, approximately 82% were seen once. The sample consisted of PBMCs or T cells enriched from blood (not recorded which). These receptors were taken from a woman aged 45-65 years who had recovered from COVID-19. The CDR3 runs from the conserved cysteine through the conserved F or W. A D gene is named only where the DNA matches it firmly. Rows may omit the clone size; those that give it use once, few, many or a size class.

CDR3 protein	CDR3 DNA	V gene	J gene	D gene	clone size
CASSSSGAENYGYTF	TGTGCCAGCAGTTCCAGCGGGGCCGAAAACTATGGCTACACCTTC	TRBV28	TRBJ1-2	-	-
CASSQYSGSTDTQYF	TGTGCCAGCAGCCAGTATAGCGGGAGCACAGATACGCAGTATTTT	TRBV4-2	TRBJ2-3	TRBD2	few
CASSYWGPVEQYF	TGTGCCAGCAGTTACTGGGGGCCTGTCGAGCAGTACTTC	TRBV6-2/TRBV6-3	TRBJ2-7	-	few
CASSEKASGEKLFF	TGTGCCAGCAGCGAAAAGGCCAGCGGTGAAAAACTGTTTTTT	TRBV7-9	TRBJ1-4	-	-
CASGTSGREDEQFF	TGTGCCAGCGGAACTAGCGGGAGGGAGGATGAGCAGTTCTTC	TRBV7-6	TRBJ2-1	TRBD2	-
CASSFGQGKETQYF	TGCGCCAGCAGCTTTGGGCAGGGTAAAGAGACCCAGTACTTC	TRBV5-1	TRBJ2-5	-	few
CASSLVGTGTLLSYGYTF	TGTGCCAGCAGCTTAGTAGGGACAGGGACCCTCCTTAGCTATGGCTACACCTTC	TRBV7-2	TRBJ1-2	TRBD1	-
CASSHSGTGPTGELFF	TGTGCCAGCAGCCACTCGGGGACAGGGCCCACCGGGGAGCTGTTTTTT	TRBV6-2/TRBV6-3	TRBJ2-2	TRBD1	-
CASRMGARSSYEQYF	TGCGCCAGCAGGATGGGGGCCAGGAGCTCCTACGAGCAGTACTTC	TRBV10-1	TRBJ2-7	-	-
CATSDTGQTQETQYF	TGTGCCACCAGTGACACCGGACAGACTCAAGAGACCCAGTACTTC	TRBV24-1	TRBJ2-5	-	-
CASSLGPRETQYF	TGTGCCAGCAGCCTGGGCCCTCGAGAGACCCAGTACTTC	TRBV7-9	TRBJ2-5	-	once
CASSRDRTAPTTDTQYF	TGCGCCAGCAGTCGAGATAGGACAGCACCAACCACAGATACGCAGTATTTT	TRBV23-1	TRBJ2-3	-	-
CASSLGQVDNEQFF	TGCGCCAGCAGCTTGGGACAGGTCGACAATGAGCAGTTCTTC	TRBV5-1	TRBJ2-1	-	few
CASSLGANNEQFF	TGTGCCAGCAGCTTAGGGGCAAACAATGAGCAGTTCTTC	TRBV11-3	TRBJ2-1	-	-
CASSFSTGGYGYTF	TGTGCCAGCAGTTTCTCAACAGGGGGCTATGGCTACACCTTC	TRBV28	TRBJ1-2	TRBD1	-
CASSLTLAGGPYNEQFF	TGTGCCAGCAGCCTGACGTTAGCGGGAGGGCCCTACAATGAGCAGTTCTTC	TRBV3-1/TRBV3-2	TRBJ2-1	TRBD2	-
CASSLVATENTEAFF	TGTGCCAGCAGCTTAGTCGCGACAGAGAACACTGAAGCTTTCTTT	TRBV7-6	TRBJ1-1	-	-
CASRPAQGAANEKLFF	TGTGCCAGCAGGCCCGCCCAGGGGGCGGCTAATGAAAAACTGTTTTTT	TRBV5-8	TRBJ1-4	TRBD1	-
CASSEDGLAGGTNTGELFF	TGCGCCAGCAGCGAGGACGGACTAGCGGGAGGGACGAACACCGGGGAGCTGTTTTTT	TRBV5-1	TRBJ2-2	TRBD2	few
CASSSLGDPTSLETQYF	TGTGCCAGCAGTTCCCTAGGGGACCCGACTAGCTTAGAGACCCAGTACTTC	TRBV28	TRBJ2-5	TRBD2	-
CASSHGTATFNSPLHF	TGTGCCAGCAGCCACGGGACAGCTACTTTTAATTCACCCCTCCACTTT	TRBV4-2	TRBJ1-6	TRBD1	-
CASSPPFENIQYF	TGTGCCAGCAGCCCACCCTTTGAGAACATTCAGTACTTC	TRBV7-9	TRBJ2-4	-	-
CASGLVLGSMNTEAFF	TGTGCTAGTGGTTTGGTTTTGGGCAGCATGAACACTGAAGCTTTCTTT	TRBV12-5	TRBJ1-1	-	few
CASGRQGMYYEQYF	TGTGCCAGTGGGCGACAGGGGATGTACTACGAGCAGTACTTC	TRBV19	TRBJ2-7	TRBD1	-
CASSQFGGHEKLFF	TGTGCCAGCAGCCAATTCGGAGGGCATGAAAAACTGTTTTTT	TRBV3-1/TRBV3-2	TRBJ1-4	-	-
CASSIRSGSGNQPQHF	TGTGCCAGTAGTATCCGGTCGGGGAGCGGCAATCAGCCCCAGCATTTT	TRBV19	TRBJ1-5	-	-
CATADYRRSGYTF	TGTGCCACCGCAGACTACCGGCGGAGTGGCTACACCTTC	TRBV28	TRBJ1-2	-	once
CASSRGTGTGTEKLFF	TGTGCCAGCAGCCGAGGGACCGGGACAGGGACTGAAAAACTGTTTTTT	TRBV4-2	TRBJ1-4	TRBD1	few
CASRGLADTQYF	TGTGCCAGCAGGGGGCTGGCAGATACGCAGTATTTT	TRBV28	TRBJ2-3	-	-
CASDLEDTQYF	TGTGCCAGCGACCTAGAGGATACGCAGTATTTT	TRBV7-3	TRBJ2-3	-	-
CASTRVGLLLSYEQYF	TGTGCCAGCACGCGAGTGGGACTCCTACTCTCCTACGAGCAGTACTTC	TRBV7-2	TRBJ2-7	-	-
CASSNTGITGELFF	TGTGCCAGCAGTAATACAGGGATCACCGGGGAGCTGTTTTTT	TRBV6-2/TRBV6-3	TRBJ2-2	-	-
CASSLSGTSGRLEQYF	TGCGCCAGCAGCTTAAGTGGGACTAGCGGGAGACTCGAGCAGTACTTC	TRBV5-1	TRBJ2-7	TRBD2	-
CASTQGMASSYEQYF	TGTGCCAGCACCCAGGGCATGGCTAGCTCCTACGAGCAGTACTTC	TRBV2	TRBJ2-7	-	-
CASSLDTGSGNTIYF	TGTGCCAGCAGTCTAGATACAGGGTCTGGAAACACCATATATTTT	TRBV28	TRBJ1-3	-	-
CASSLNSRTDTQYF	TGTGCCAGCAGTTTAAACAGCCGCACAGATACGCAGTATTTT	TRBV28	TRBJ2-3	-	few
CASTPSRGLAGELFF	TGTGCCAGCACCCCTTCCCGGGGGCTAGCGGGAGAGTTGTTCTTC	TRBV7-3	TRBJ2-1	TRBD2	-
CASKSSYNSPLHF	TGTGCCAGCAAGAGCTCCTATAATTCACCCCTCCACTTT	TRBV27	TRBJ1-6	-	-
CASSISQGGEYEQYF	TGTGCCAGCAGCATATCCCAGGGGGGCGAGTACGAGCAGTACTTC	TRBV7-3	TRBJ2-7	-	-
CASSSTSGTRTDTQYF	TGTGCCAGCAGCTCGACTAGCGGGACCCGCACAGATACGCAGTATTTT	TRBV11-2	TRBJ2-3	TRBD2	-
CASSLERGNTQYF	TGTGCCAGCAGCTTAGAAAGGGGCAATACGCAGTATTTT	TRBV7-9	TRBJ2-3	-	-
CASSYRGLSYEQYF	TGTGCCAGCAGTTACCGAGGACTCTCCTACGAGCAGTACTTC	TRBV6-5	TRBJ2-7	-	once
CASQEDFTYNEQFF	TGTGCCAGCCAGGAGGATTTTACCTACAATGAGCAGTTCTTC	TRBV27	TRBJ2-1	-	-